This T cell receptor beta chain emerged from a study of blood T cell repertoires in COVID-19. Method: immunoSEQ multiplex PCR; TCRdb's copy keeps in-frame clones and lacks some. The table lists 450,000 or so clones, 75% to 90% of them singletons. Deletions cut 4 bases from V and 8 bases from J, with 16 bases between. The germline V gene has CDR1 SGHKS and CDR2 YYEKEE (reference sequence). CDR3 length equals 14 residues. The receptor was derived from a man in his late teens or twenties with COVID-19, enrolled during active disease. The rearrangement uses TRBV5-5 and TRBJ1-5; perhaps TRBD1 as D (5 bases). The sample taken for sequencing was peripheral blood. As DNA, the CDR3 is TGTGCCAGCAGCCCCCAGGGAAGACGAGAGCCCCAGCATTTT. Amino acids: CASSPQGRREPQHF.